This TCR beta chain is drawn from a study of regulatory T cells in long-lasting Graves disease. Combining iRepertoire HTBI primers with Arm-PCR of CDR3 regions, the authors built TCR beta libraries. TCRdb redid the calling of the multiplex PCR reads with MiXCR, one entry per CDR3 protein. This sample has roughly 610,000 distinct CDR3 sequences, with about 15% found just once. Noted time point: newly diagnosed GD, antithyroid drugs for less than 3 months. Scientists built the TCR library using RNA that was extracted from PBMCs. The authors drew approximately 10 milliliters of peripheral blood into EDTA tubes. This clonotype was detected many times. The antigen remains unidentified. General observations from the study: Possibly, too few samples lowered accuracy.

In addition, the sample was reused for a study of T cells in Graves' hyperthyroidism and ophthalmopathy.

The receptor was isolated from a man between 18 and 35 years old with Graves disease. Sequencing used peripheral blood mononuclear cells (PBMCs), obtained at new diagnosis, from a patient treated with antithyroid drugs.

CDR3 residues: CATSDSGIDYTF. DNA for the CDR3: TGTGCCACCAGTGATTCAGGGATAGACTACACCTTC. The chain recombines TRBV24-1 with TRBJ1-2, with D maybe TRBD1 (5 bases). The CDR3 is 12 residues long. V shed 2 bases and J shed 10 bases, with 10 bases lying between them. Germline assignment: CDR1 KGHDR and CDR2 SFDVKD.